This T cell receptor (beta chain) was identified during a study of control samples from healthy donors and cancer patients. The table came from immunoSEQ multiplex PCR; TCRdb's copy has only in-frame clones and leaves some out. The sample consists of about 76,000 clones, about 89% of them appearing once. This CDR3 spans 17 amino acids. With 4 bases clipped from V and 5 bases from J, the junction kept 11 bases outside the gene matches. The germline V gene encodes CDR1 SEHNR and CDR2 FQNEAQ (reference sequence). This clone came up a few times. Specimen: PBMCs. The chain has TRBV7-9 and TRBJ2-1; 10 nucleotides agree with TRBD2. The receptor was isolated from a woman aged 50 to 60 with colorectal cancer. This CDR3 is CASSSAPLAGFNNEQFF. In nucleotides, the CDR3 is TGTGCCAGCAGCTCAGCCCCACTAGCGGGGTTCAACAATGAGCAGTTCTTC.